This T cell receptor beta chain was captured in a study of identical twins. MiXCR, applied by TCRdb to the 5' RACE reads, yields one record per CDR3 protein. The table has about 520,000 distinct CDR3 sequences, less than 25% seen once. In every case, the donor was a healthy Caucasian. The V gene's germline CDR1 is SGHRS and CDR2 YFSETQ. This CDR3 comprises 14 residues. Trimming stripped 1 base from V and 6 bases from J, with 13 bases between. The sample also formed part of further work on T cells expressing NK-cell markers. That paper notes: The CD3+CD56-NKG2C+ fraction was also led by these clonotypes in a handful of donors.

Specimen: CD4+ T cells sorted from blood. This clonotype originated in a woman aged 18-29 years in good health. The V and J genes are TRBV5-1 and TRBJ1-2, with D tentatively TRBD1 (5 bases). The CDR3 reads CASSLQGSVNGYTF. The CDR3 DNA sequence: TGCGCCAGCAGCTTGCAGGGCTCTGTCAATGGCTACACCTTC.